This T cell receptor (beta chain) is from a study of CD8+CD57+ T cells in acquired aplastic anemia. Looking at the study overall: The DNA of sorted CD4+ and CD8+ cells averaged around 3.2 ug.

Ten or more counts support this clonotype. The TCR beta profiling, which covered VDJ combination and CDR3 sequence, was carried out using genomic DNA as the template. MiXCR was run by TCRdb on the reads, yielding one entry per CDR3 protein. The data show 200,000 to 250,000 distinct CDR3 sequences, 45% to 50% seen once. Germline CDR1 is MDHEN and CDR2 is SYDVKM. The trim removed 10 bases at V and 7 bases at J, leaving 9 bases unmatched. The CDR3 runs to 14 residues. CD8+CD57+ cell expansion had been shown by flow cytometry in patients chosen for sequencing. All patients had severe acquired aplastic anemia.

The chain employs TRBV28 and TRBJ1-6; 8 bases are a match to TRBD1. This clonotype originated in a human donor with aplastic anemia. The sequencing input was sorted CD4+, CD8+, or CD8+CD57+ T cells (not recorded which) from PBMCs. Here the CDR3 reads CAITTGAENSPLHF. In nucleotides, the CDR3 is TGTGCCATCACGACAGGGGCGGAGAATTCACCCCTCCACTTT.